This T cell receptor (beta chain) appears in the sequencing data of a study of blood T cell repertoires in COVID-19. Germline CDR1 is SGHRS and CDR2 is YFSETQ. The CDR3 has 15 amino acids. The germline V and J ends were trimmed by 0 bases and 3 bases, with 13 bases remaining between them. The assay was immunoSEQ multiplex PCR, and TCRdb's table has in-frame clones only and misses some. The sample carries about 230,000 clones, about 85% recorded once. Sequenced: peripheral blood. The receptor comes from a man between 35 and 55 years old with acute or convalescent COVID-19. V and J are TRBV5-1 and TRBJ2-7; D is possibly TRBD1 (5 bases). CDR3 DNA sequence: TGCGCCAGCAGCTTGGGGCAGGGTTTCGACTACGAGCAGTACTTC. Translation gives CASSLGQGFDYEQYF. Full variable domain (outside the CDR3, taken from reference TRBV5-1 and TRBJ2-7): KAGVTQTPRYLIKTRGQQVTLSCSPISGHRSVSWYQQTPGQGLQFLFEYFSETQRNKGNFPGRFSGRQFSNSRSEMNVSTLELGDSALYLCASSLGQGFDYEQYFGPGTRLTVT.